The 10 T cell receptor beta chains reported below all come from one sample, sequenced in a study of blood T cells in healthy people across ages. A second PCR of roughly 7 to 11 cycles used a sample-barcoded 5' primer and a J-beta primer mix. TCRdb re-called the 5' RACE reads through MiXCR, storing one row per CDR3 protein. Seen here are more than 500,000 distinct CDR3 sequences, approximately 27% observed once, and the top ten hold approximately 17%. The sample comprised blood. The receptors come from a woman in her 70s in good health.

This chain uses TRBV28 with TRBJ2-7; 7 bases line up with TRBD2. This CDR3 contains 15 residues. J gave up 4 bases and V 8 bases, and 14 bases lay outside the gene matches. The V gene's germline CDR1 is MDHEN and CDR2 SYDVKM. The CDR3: CASLTPGGGRYEQYF. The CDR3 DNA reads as TGTGCCAGCCTTACGCCTGGCGGGGGAAGATACGAGCAGTACTTC.

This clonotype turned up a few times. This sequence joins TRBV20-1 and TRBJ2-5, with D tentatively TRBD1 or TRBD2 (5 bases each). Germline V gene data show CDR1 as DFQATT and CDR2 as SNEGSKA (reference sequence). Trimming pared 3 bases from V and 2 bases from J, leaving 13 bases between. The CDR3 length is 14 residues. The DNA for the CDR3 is TGCAGTGCTAGGTTGGGACGGACACAAGAGACCCAGTACTTC. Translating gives CSARLGRTQETQYF.

DNA of the CDR3: TGCAGTGCTAGAGATCAAAGCGGGGGGATCTACGAGCAGTACTTC. Translating it yields CSARDQSGGIYEQYF. The chain joins TRBV20-1 to TRBJ2-7; TRBD2 matches at 9 bases. The CDR3 runs 15 residues. Trimming took 0 bases from V and 3 from J; bases not matched to a gene: 6. CDR1 and CDR2 (germline): DFQATT, SNEGSKA (reference sequence).

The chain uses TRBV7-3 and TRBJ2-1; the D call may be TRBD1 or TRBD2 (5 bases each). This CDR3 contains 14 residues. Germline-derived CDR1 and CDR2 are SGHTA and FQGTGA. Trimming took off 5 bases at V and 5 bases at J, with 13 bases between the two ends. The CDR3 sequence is CASSPGGGNNEQFF. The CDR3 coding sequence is TGTGCCAGCAGCCCAGGTGGGGGTAACAATGAGCAGTTCTTC.

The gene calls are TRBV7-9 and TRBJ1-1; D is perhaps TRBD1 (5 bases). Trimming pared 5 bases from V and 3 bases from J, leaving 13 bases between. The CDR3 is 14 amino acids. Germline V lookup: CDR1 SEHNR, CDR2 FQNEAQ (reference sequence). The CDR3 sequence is CASSVLRDYTEAFF. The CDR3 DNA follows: TGTGCCAGCAGCGTGCTCCGGGACTACACTGAAGCTTTCTTT.

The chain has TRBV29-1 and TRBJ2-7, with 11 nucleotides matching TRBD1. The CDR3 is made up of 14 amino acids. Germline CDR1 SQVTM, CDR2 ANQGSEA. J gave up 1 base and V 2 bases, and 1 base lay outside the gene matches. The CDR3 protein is CSVERDRGSYEQYF. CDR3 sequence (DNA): TGCAGCGTTGAAAGGGACAGGGGGTCCTACGAGCAGTACTTC.

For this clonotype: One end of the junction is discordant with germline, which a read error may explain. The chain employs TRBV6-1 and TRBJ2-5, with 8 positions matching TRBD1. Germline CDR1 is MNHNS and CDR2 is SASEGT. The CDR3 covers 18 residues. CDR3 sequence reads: CASSRPHRQDRGEETQYF. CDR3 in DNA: TGTGCTAGCAGCCGACCCCACCGACAAGACAGGGGTGAAGAGACCCAGTACTTC.

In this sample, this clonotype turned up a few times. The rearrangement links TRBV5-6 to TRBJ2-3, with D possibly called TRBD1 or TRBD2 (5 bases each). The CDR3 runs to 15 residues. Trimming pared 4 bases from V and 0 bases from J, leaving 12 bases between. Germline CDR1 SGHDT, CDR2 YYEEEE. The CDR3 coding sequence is TGTGCCAGCAGCCGATGGGACCTTAGCACAGATACGCAGTATTTT. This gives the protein CASSRWDLSTDTQYF.

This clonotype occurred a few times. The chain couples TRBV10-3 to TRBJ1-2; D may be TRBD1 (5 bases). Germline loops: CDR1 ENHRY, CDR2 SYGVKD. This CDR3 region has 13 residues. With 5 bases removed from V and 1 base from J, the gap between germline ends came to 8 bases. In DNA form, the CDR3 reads TGTGCCATCAGTCCTGACAGTAACTATGGCTACACCTTC. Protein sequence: CAISPDSNYGYTF.

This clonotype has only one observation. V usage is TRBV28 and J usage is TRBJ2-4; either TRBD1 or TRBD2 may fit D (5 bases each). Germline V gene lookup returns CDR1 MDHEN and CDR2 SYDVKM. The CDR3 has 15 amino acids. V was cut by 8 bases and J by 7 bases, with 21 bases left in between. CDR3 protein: CASVGGDVQNNIQYF. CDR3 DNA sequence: TGTGCCAGCGTGGGTGGGGACGTGCAAAATAACATTCAGTACTTC.